Reported below is one T cell receptor (beta chain). Antigen: not known. The sequencing template was cDNA reverse transcribed from extracted RNA. Method: immunoSEQ multiplex PCR; TCRdb's copy keeps in-frame clones and lacks some. The sample carries 80,000 to 100,000 clones, roughly 46% recorded once. These data are taken from a study of CD8+ T cells in alopecia areata. Study context: Severity scores in treated patients reflected the percentage of scalp affected. Findings of the study overall: There was only one nonresponder, so it was unclear how baseline CD8+ expansion relates to response.

V was clipped by 3 bases and J by 5 bases, with 20 bases between them. Germline loops: CDR1 SEHNR, CDR2 FQNEAQ (reference sequence). The CDR3 sequence is 17 residues long. As to treatment: oral pan-JAK inhibitor, 5-10 mg twice daily. The sequences come from CD8+ T cells sorted from blood, collected at week 24, from a patient treated with tofacitinib. The receptor's source is a human donor with alopecia areata. The J gene is TRBJ2-1, the V gene TRBV7-9; D call uncertain. The CDR3: CASSFTATGGRDNEQFF. The CDR3 bases are TGTGCCAGCAGCTTCACCGCCACGGGCGGAAGAGACAATGAGCAGTTCTTC.